This entry features one T cell receptor (beta chain) sequence. Its antigen is undetermined. The source of the sample is a study of shared clonotypes between healthy human individuals. Germline-derived CDR1 and CDR2 are SGHVS and FQNEAQ. With V trimmed by 1 base and J by 7 bases, 7 bases remained unmatched. The CDR3 runs 15 residues. Study observations and caveats: Limited genetic and exposure-history diversity came from having few donors. Among the subsets, naive ones generally showed larger estimated richness than memory ones.

Here immunoSEQ multiplex PCR was the method, and the copy in TCRdb shows in-frame clones only, minus some. The sample shows about 1.5 million clones, around 98% of them seen only once. V gene TRBV7-8 combines with J gene TRBJ2-1; 7 bases line up with TRBD1. Specimen: naive CD4+ T cells sorted from blood. Subset defined: CD45RA+ positively selected. This TCR derives from a man younger than 45 in good health. Here the CDR3 reads CASSLETRQGNEQFF. The DNA for the CDR3 is TGTGCCAGCAGCTTAGAGACCCGACAGGGAAATGAGCAGTTCTTC.